This T cell receptor (beta chain) is from a study of blood T cells in healthy people across ages. With 8 bases removed from V and 2 bases from J, the gap between germline ends came to 8 bases. The CDR3 contains 12 residues. Germline V lookup: CDR1 SGHTA, CDR2 FQGNSA. As to this clonotype: One base away lies a much larger clone, so this may be a sequencing read error.

Using a J-beta primer mix together with a sample-barcoded 5' primer, a second PCR was run for about 6 to 12 cycles. Via MiXCR, TCRdb re-called the 5' RACE reads, giving one row per CDR3 protein. The sample holds hundreds of thousands of distinct CDR3 sequences, roughly 31% seen once. Input material: blood. The rearrangement links TRBV7-2 to TRBJ2-3; maybe TRBD2 (5 bases). The receptor comes from an elderly woman in good health. CDR3 in DNA: TGTGCCAGCGGGGAGATCACAGATACGCAGTATTTT. Translated, it gives CASGEITDTQYF.